This T cell receptor (beta chain) originates from a study of blood T cell repertoires in COVID-19. Across the whole study: COVID-19 samples collected from the United States, Italy and Spain covered acute and convalescent phases. T cells, B-cell-depleted T cells, or PBMCs supplied cDNA or gDNA.

Study members were between roughly 18 and 100 years old and lived in 20 to 25 US regions. Participant reports of clinical history set cohort assignment. Data came from immunoSEQ multiplex PCR; TCRdb stores just in-frame clones and leaves some out. The table includes about 270,000 clones, around nine tenths detected once. The clonotype was recovered from a woman aged 18-29 years who had recovered from COVID-19. The sequenced material came from PBMCs or T cells enriched from blood (not recorded which).

The CDR3: CASSLTSLSADTQYF. The CDR3 DNA is TGTGCCAGCAGCTTAACTAGCCTGAGCGCAGATACGCAGTATTTT. This chain links TRBV7-3 with TRBJ2-3; D uncertain. Germline-derived CDR1 and CDR2 are SGHTA and FQGTGA. The CDR3 runs to 15 residues. The V end was cut by 0 bases, the J end by 4 bases, with 11 bases between.